This is a list of T cell receptor beta chains from one sample in a study of blood T cell repertoires in COVID-19. Data came from immunoSEQ multiplex PCR; TCRdb stores just in-frame clones and leaves some out. The sample contains 93,000 or so clones, 89% of which appear only once. The source material was peripheral blood. The receptor source for this set is an elderly woman in a cohort sampled during active COVID-19. Each CDR3 is given with its conserved first and last residue. The D gene is left open where the match is weak. A row's size may be missing; if present it is once, few, many or a size class.

NA NA TRBJ1-2 TRBV4-1 TGCGCCAGCAGCCAAGAGGGGGGATGGAACTATGGCTACACCTTC CASSQEGGWNYGYTF
NA TRBD1 TRBJ2-5 TRBV15 TGTGCCACCAGCAGAGGCGGCCATGGGACAGGGGGAGATGCTCAGTACTTC CATSRGGHGTGGDAQYF
few TRBD2 TRBJ2-1 TRBV30 TGTGCCTGCCTTAGGGCTAGCGGGGCCCGTGAGCAGTTCTTC CACLRASGAREQFF
NA TRBD1 TRBJ2-7 TRBV6-5 TGTGCCAGCAGTTACTCGGGGGACAGACCCTACGAGCAGTACTTC CASSYSGDRPYEQYF
NA TRBD2 TRBJ2-1 TRBV30 TGTGCCTGGAAGACACGGGGGAGCGGGGACTCCTACAATGAGCAGTTCTTC CAWKTRGSGDSYNEQFF
NA TRBD2 TRBJ2-1 TRBV11-2 TGTGCCGGGCGACTAGCGGGAACGACCCATGAGCAGTTCTTC CAGRLAGTTHEQFF
NA NA TRBJ1-4 TRBV18 TGTGCCAGCTCACTCCCGAACGGTAATGAAAAACTGTTTTTT CASSLPNGNEKLFF
NA TRBD1 TRBJ2-1 TRBV5-1 TGCGCCAGCAGCTTGGTTGGACAGGGTTTATCCGGTGAGCAGTTCTTC CASSLVGQGLSGEQFF
NA NA TRBJ2-5 TRBV6-5 TGTGCCAGCACCCGAGGGTGGCGGGAGACCCAGTACTTC CASTRGWRETQYF
NA TRBD1 TRBJ2-3 TRBV9 TGTGCCAGCAGCGTAACCGGGACAGTCACAGATACGCAGTATTTT CASSVTGTVTDTQYF
NA TRBD1 TRBJ1-6 TRBV18 TGTGCCAGCTCCGCCGGGACAGCGGAGAGTTCACCCCTCCACTTT CASSAGTAESSPLHF
NA TRBD1 TRBJ2-2 TRBV6-5 TGTGCCAGCAGCCCCAGGGGGCGCCGGGAGCTGTTTTTT CASSPRGRRELFF
NA TRBD1 TRBJ2-5 TRBV6-5 TGTGCCAGCAGTCCCCCAGGGGGCCAAGGAGAGACCCAGTACTTC CASSPPGGQGETQYF
NA TRBD1 TRBJ1-5 TRBV15 TGTGCCACCAGCAGAACAGGGGGCAATCAGCCCCAGCATTTT CATSRTGGNQPQHF
NA NA TRBJ1-3 TRBV5-1 TGCGCCAGCAGTTCCCCCGAGGGGGTCTCTGGAAACACCATATATTTT CASSSPEGVSGNTIYF
NA TRBD1 TRBJ2-1 TRBV5-1 TGCGCCAGCAGCTTGGAGGGGACAGACTACAATGAGCAGTTCTTC CASSLEGTDYNEQFF
NA NA TRBJ2-2 TRBV19 TGTGCCAGTAGTCTCTCAAGTCGGGACACCGTCGGGGAGCTGTTTTTT CASSLSSRDTVGELFF
NA TRBD1 TRBJ1-2 TRBV12-3/TRBV12-4 TGTGCCAGCAGTTTCAGGACAGGGTTCGTCACCTTC CASSFRTGFVTF